Following are 8 T cell receptor beta chains from one sample sequenced in a study of Tregs in tolerant kidney transplant recipients. The method was immunoSEQ multiplex PCR; TCRdb's version includes in-frame clones alone and lacks a portion of them. This table holds 45,000 to 55,000 clones. Sequences were derived from CD4+ T cells from blood, sampled before the transplant. Every receptor here comes from a human donor who received a combined kidney and bone marrow transplant.

Regarding this clone: The CDR3 end is not reached by the read, which stops 3 residues before it; the germline J gene fills it in. The chain is built from TRBV6-4 and TRBJ2-3, with 8 nucleotides matching TRBD1. V was clipped by 6 bases and J by 5 bases; unmatched bases: 4. The CDR3 contains 13 residues. CDR1 is MRHNA and CDR2 is SNTAGT in the germline V gene. The CDR3 protein is CASSRGPGDTQYF. The covered CDR3 bases are TGTGCCAGCAGCAGGGGGCCGGGAGATACG.

Note on this clone: The read terminates 3 residues ahead of where the CDR3 ends, so the germline J gene completes it. The rearrangement uses TRBV19 and TRBJ2-1, with TRBD2 matching 8 bases. V gave up 6 bases and J gave up 2 bases; unmatched junction bases: 6. The CDR3 is 15 amino acids. Germline CDR1 reads LNHDA; CDR2 reads SQIVND (reference sequence). CDR3 region: CASSPPGLAYNEQFF. The CDR3 bases that were read are TGTGCCAGTAGCCCTCCGGGACTAGCCTACAATGAG.

Note on this clone: The read ends 3 residues early relative to the CDR3; the germline J gene fills the gap. The chain employs TRBV5-1 and TRBJ2-7, with 8 bases aligning to TRBD2. CDR1 is SGHRS, CDR2 YFSETQ, per germline. J was trimmed by 6 bases and V by 4 bases; bases with no gene match: 12. This CDR3 comprises 15 residues. The CDR3 region is CASSGGTSAFVEQYF. The sequenced part of the CDR3 DNA is TGCGCCAGCAGCGGGGGGACTAGTGCATTCGTCGAG.

For this clone: The read gets to within 3 residues of the CDR3 end, and the germline J gene fills in the rest. The chain carries TRBV20-1 and TRBJ1-2; TRBD1 might be the D (5 bases). The V gene lost 0 bases and the J gene lost 2 bases, with 13 bases spanning the gap. The CDR3 is 15 residues long. Germline CDR1 reads DFQATT; CDR2 reads SNEGSKA (reference sequence). This CDR3 reads CSARDRRQTNYGYTF. Partial CDR3 DNA: TGCAGTGCTAGAGATCGGAGACAGACGAACTATGGC.

A note on this clone: The read terminates 3 residues before the CDR3 end, so the remaining end is supplied by the germline J gene. The chain carries TRBV7-6 and TRBJ2-7; TRBD1 agrees at 7 bases. The CDR3 loop spans 14 amino acids. V lost 2 bases to trimming and J lost 4 bases; unmatched junction nucleotides: 5. CDR1 SGHVS and CDR2 FNYEAQ come from the germline V gene. The DNA read from the CDR3 is TGTGCCAGCAGCTTAAGACAGGGCGTATACGAG. Its protein product is CASSLRQGVYE. The whole CDR3 is CASSLRQGVYEQYF.

A remark on this clone: The CDR3 is cut off 3 residues early in the read; its end comes from the germline J gene. This chain joins TRBV5-1 and TRBJ2-5; the match to TRBD1 covers 7 bases. CDR1 is SGHRS and CDR2 is YFSETQ in the germline V gene. The J segment lost 5 bases and the V segment lost 4 bases, leaving 11 bases of the junction unmatched. CDR3 length equals 15 residues. CDR3 amino acids: CASSGQAGKRETQYF. The CDR3 DNA, read in part, is TGCGCCAGCAGCGGACAGGCTGGGAAACGGGAGACC.

On this clone itself: The DNA ends 3 residues before the CDR3 does, and the rest of the CDR3 is filled in from the germline J gene. The V call is TRBV19, the J call TRBJ2-7; 7 nucleotides agree with TRBD1. Germline V lookup: CDR1 LNHDA, CDR2 SQIVND (reference sequence). J lost 0 bases, V lost 1 base, and 3 bases had no gene match. The CDR3 sequence is 15 residues long. CDR3 DNA (partial): TGTGCCAGTAGTATAGGAGGGACAGCCTCCTACGAG. It is translated as CASSIGGTASYE. The full-length CDR3 reads as CASSIGGTASYEQYF.

Note on this clone: Read sequence stops 3 residues before the CDR3 end, and the germline J gene provides the missing end. V and J are TRBV7-2 and TRBJ2-1; TRBD1 is a possible D gene (6 bases). The CDR3 covers 14 residues. Germline V gene data show CDR1 as SGHTA and CDR2 as FQGNSA. The V end lost 7 bases, the J end lost 4 bases, and 14 bases lay between the germline ends. The CDR3 region is CASTPSTGYNEQFF. The DNA read from the CDR3 is TGTGCCAGCACCCCTTCAACAGGGTACAATGAG.